The present T cell receptor (beta chain) was sequenced within a study of shared clonotypes between healthy human individuals. Study in general: CD4 naive and CD4 memory each took three plates per donor, while CD8 naive took two and CD8 memory one. Findings and caveats of the study: Clonotypes shared by all four sorted-subset donors had higher generation probabilities than non-shared clonotypes. The study sampled only blood, and tissue repertoires likely differ.

Some 30,000 T cell genomes (about 0.2 ug DNA) went into each sorted-subset replicate. The repertoire was sequenced with immunoSEQ multiplex PCR; TCRdb's copy has only in-frame clones and lacks some. The table has about 1.9 million clones, 93% seen once. Terminally differentiated effector memory CD45RA+ cells were left out of the naive CD8 fraction, which was CD45RO-negative and positively selected for CCR7. Note on this clone: Its antigen is not identified.

The sequenced material came from naive CD8+ T cells from PBMCs. The TCR originated in a man younger than 35 in good health. Some clones in this sample may be carry-over from other donors' samples.

CDR3 DNA sequence: TGTGCCTGGACGTATGGGGGGGGGATCCCTGAAGCTTTCTTT. The encoded protein is CAWTYGGGIPEAFF. The genes are TRBV30 and TRBJ1-1; possible D gene TRBD1, 5 bases. The germline V gene encodes CDR1 GTSNPN and CDR2 SVGIG (reference sequence). V lost 4 bases to trimming and J lost 6 bases, with 18 bases between them. The CDR3 totals 14 residues.